The 3 T cell receptor beta chains listed next were all sequenced from one sample in a study of OX40 agonist ivuxolimab in advanced cancers. This table comes from immunoSEQ multiplex PCR, and its TCRdb copy is limited to in-frame clones, with some not included. The table shows nearly 90,000 clones, with 87% occurring only once. The sequences come from CD4+ or CD8+ T cells sorted from blood, collected in a trial of the OX40 agonist ivuxolimab. These receptors were taken from an adult with an advanced solid tumor such as melanoma, head and neck, liver or kidney cancer.

To note about this clone: Germline is not matched at one junction end, which may reflect a read error. This sequence joins TRBV27 and TRBJ2-2, with 11 positions matching TRBD2. This CDR3 has 16 residues. Germline loops: CDR1 MNHEY, CDR2 SMNVEV (reference sequence). DNA of the CDR3: TGTGCCAGCAGCCAACTAGCGGGGGTGAGCACCGGGGAGCTGGTTTTT. Amino acid sequence: CASSQLAGVSTGELVF.

A remark on this clone: Compared with germline, one end of the junction differs, possibly owing to a read error. The chain combines TRBV5-1 with TRBJ2-7, with TRBD1 matching 12 bases. From germline, CDR1 is SGHRS and CDR2 YFSETQ. This CDR3 has 14 residues. The CDR3: CASRLGTGGGEQYF. Here the CDR3 DNA reads TGCGCCAGCAGGTTGGGGACAGGGGGCGGCGAGCAGTACTTC.

This chain connects TRBV6-4 to TRBJ2-3; D uncertain. CDR3 length equals 15 residues. Trimming shortened V by 4 bases and J by 2 bases, and 13 bases separated the two germline ends. Looked up from germline, CDR1 is MRHNA and CDR2 is SNTAGT. CDR3 DNA: TGTGCCAGCAGTGCCCCCTTGGGGTACACAGATACGCAGTATTTT. Protein sequence: CASSAPLGYTDTQYF.